One sample yielded the 26 T cell receptor beta chains listed below, sequenced in a study of breast tumors, draining lymph nodes, adjacent tissues. MiXCR was run by TCRdb on the multiplex PCR reads, yielding one entry per CDR3 protein. This sample has around 140,000 distinct CDR3 sequences, with 20% to 25% found just once. Samples came from axillary lymph nodes draining the breast cancer. Sequences were obtained from axillary lymph node tissue. These receptor sequences come from a female donor with breast cancer. Some clones in this sample may be carry-over from other donors' samples.

The table lists this clonotype with many counts. The chain carries TRBV20-1 and TRBJ2-7; D is perhaps TRBD2 (6 bases). CDR1 DFQATT and CDR2 SNEGSKA come from the germline V gene (reference sequence). V was cut by 0 bases and J by 6 bases, with 15 bases left in between. The CDR3 totals 14 residues. In nucleotides, the CDR3 is TGCAGTGCTAGAGACCACGTCGGGAGATCCGAGCAGTACTTC. Translation: CSARDHVGRSEQYF.

This sequence joins TRBV3-1 and TRBJ2-5; either TRBD1 or TRBD2 may supply D (5 bases each). CDR1 and CDR2 (germline): LGHDT, YNNKEL (reference sequence). Trimming pared 6 bases from V and 5 bases from J, leaving 28 bases between. The CDR3 is made up of 18 amino acids. The CDR3 bases are TGTGCCAGCAGTTTTATCACGGGTGGGACGGAAATGCGGGAGACCCAGTACTTC. Translating it yields CASSFITGGTEMRETQYF.

This clonotype was seen many times. V and J are TRBV28 and TRBJ2-7; 9 bases fit TRBD2. V gave up 5 bases and J gave up 4 bases; unmatched junction bases: 3. This CDR3 has 13 residues. Germline-derived CDR1 and CDR2 are MDHEN and SYDVKM. Here the CDR3 reads CASSVAGVYEQYF. For the CDR3, the DNA is TGTGCCAGCAGTGTAGCGGGAGTATACGAGCAGTACTTC.

This clonotype was found many times. This chain uses TRBV7-2 with TRBJ2-7, with a weak D call TRBD2 (5 bases). The CDR3 contains 13 residues. V dropped 5 bases and J dropped 7 bases, with 15 bases sitting between them. The germline V gene has CDR1 SGHTA and CDR2 FQGNSA. CDR3 bases: TGTGCCAGCAGCCCGCGGATGACGGGGGAGCAGTACTTC. As protein: CASSPRMTGEQYF.

The table lists this clonotype with many counts. The chain couples TRBV4-1 to TRBJ1-4; D is perhaps TRBD1 (6 bases). Trimming pared 4 bases from V and 7 bases from J, leaving 16 bases between. Germline V gene sequence: CDR1 MGHRA, CDR2 YSYEKL. The CDR3 sequence is 15 residues long. The CDR3 DNA reads as TGCGCCAGCAGCCTCACACAGGGCGGTGGTGAAAAACTGTTTTTT. This gives the protein CASSLTQGGGEKLFF.

This clonotype was counted many times. The chain employs TRBV2 and TRBJ2-7, with 7 nucleotides matching TRBD1. This CDR3 has 14 residues. J gave up 4 bases and V 6 bases, and 9 bases lay outside the gene matches. CDR1 and CDR2 (germline): SNHLY, FYNNEI. The CDR3 bases are TGTGCCAGCAGGAAAGACAGGGATCTATACGAGCAGTACTTC. This encodes CASRKDRDLYEQYF.

The sample holds many counts of this clonotype. This chain joins TRBV7-2 and TRBJ2-1; TRBD2 might be the D (6 bases). Germline loops: CDR1 SGHTA, CDR2 FQGNSA. The CDR3 length is 16 residues. Trimming took 4 bases from V and 4 from J, leaving 17 bases between them. The DNA of the CDR3 is TGTGCCAGCAGCTCAGCAGGCCTAGCGAATTACAATGAGCAGTTCTTC. It codes for CASSSAGLANYNEQFF.

This clonotype showed up just once. A much larger clone differs by one base, so this may be a read error. The DNA for the CDR3 is TGTGCCAGCAGTGGAGGGGCGGCAGATACGCGGTATTTT. Translation gives CASSGGAADTRYF. This chain joins TRBV7-3 and TRBJ2-3; possibly TRBD2 for D (6 bases). CDR1 is SGHTA and CDR2 is FQGTGA in the germline V gene. CDR3 length: 13 amino acids.

In this sample, this clonotype turned up many times. The chain carries TRBV6-2 or TRBV6-3 and TRBJ1-2, with TRBD1 matching 9 bases. CDR3 length: 15 residues. V dropped 6 bases and J dropped 4; count of bases not matched to a gene: 9. Germline V gene lookup returns CDR1 MNHEY and CDR2 SVGEGT. The CDR3 DNA is TGTGCCAGCAGCCTCCTGGGGACAGGGACCTATGGCTACACCTTC. Its translation is CASSLLGTGTYGYTF.

Of note for this clonotype: With a much larger clone just one base away, this may be a read error. The missing conserved phenylalanine or tryptophan at the end of this CDR3 makes a read error likely. The chain has TRBV3-1 and TRBJ2-1, with a possible D match to TRBD1 (5 bases). Looked up from germline, CDR1 is LGHDT and CDR2 is YNNKEL (reference sequence). This CDR3 comprises 15 residues. V lost 4 bases and J lost 3, with 13 bases in between. The CDR3 loop is CASSRWGSVYNEQFL. The DNA for the CDR3 is TGTGCCAGCAGCCGTTGGGGCTCGGTCTACAATGAGCAGTTCCTC.

This clonotype has a count of ten or more. The chain carries TRBV5-1 and TRBJ2-3; a weak D match, TRBD1 (6 bases). V was clipped by 1 base and J by 5 bases, with 11 bases between them. Per the germline V gene, CDR1 is SGHRS and CDR2 is YFSETQ. The CDR3 has 14 amino acids. CDR3 in DNA: TGCGCCAGCAGCTTGACAGGGTTGGGAGATACGCAGTATTTT. This encodes CASSLTGLGDTQYF.

The sample holds many counts of this clonotype. The J gene is TRBJ2-1, the V gene TRBV19; 12 bases agree with TRBD2. Germline V gives CDR1 LNHDA, CDR2 SQIVND (reference sequence). This CDR3 has 15 amino acids. Trimming took 3 bases from V and 7 from J; bases not matched to a gene: 4. The CDR3 loop reads CASSILAGGPNEQFF. CDR3 DNA: TGTGCCAGTAGTATTCTAGCGGGAGGGCCGAATGAGCAGTTCTTC. The full variable domain, in which reference TRBV19 and TRBJ2-1 provide the parts outside the CDR3, is DGGITQSPKYLFRKEGQNVTLSCEQNLNHDAMYWYRQDPGQGLRLIYYSQIVNDFQKGDIAEGYSVSREKKESFPLTVTSAQKNPTAFYLCASSILAGGPNEQFFGPGTRLTVL.

This clonotype was observed a few times. The J gene is TRBJ1-2, the V gene TRBV19, with D maybe TRBD1 (6 bases). V lost 4 bases and J 3 bases, leaving 9 bases between the germline ends. Per germline, CDR1 LNHDA and CDR2 SQIVND (reference sequence). This CDR3 comprises 13 residues. In nucleotides, the CDR3 is TGTGCCAGTAGTACCGGGACACACTATGGCTACACCTTC. It yields the protein CASSTGTHYGYTF.

The rearrangement links TRBV28 to TRBJ2-1; 7 nucleotides agree with TRBD2. The germline CDR1 and CDR2 sequences are MDHEN and SYDVKM. V was clipped by 10 bases and J by 9 bases; unmatched bases: 15. The CDR3 has 14 residues. CDR3 protein: CATNPRSGSSEQFF. Here the CDR3 DNA reads TGTGCCACCAATCCCCGTAGCGGGTCCTCTGAGCAGTTCTTC.

This clonotype showed up many times. V usage is TRBV11-2 and J usage is TRBJ2-1; 15 nucleotides align to TRBD2. This CDR3 contains 20 residues. Germline lookup yields CDR1 SGHAT and CDR2 FQNNGV. J lost 1 base, V lost 5 bases, and 12 bases had no gene match. In nucleotides, the CDR3 is TGTGCCAGCAGCCCACGTTGGCAGGGACTAGCGGGAGGTTCCTACAATGAGCAGTTCTTC. Translation gives CASSPRWQGLAGGSYNEQFF.

In its sample, this clonotype was seen many times. The V gene is TRBV7-3, the J gene TRBJ2-2; TRBD1 matches at 7 bases. The CDR3 totals 14 residues. The germline gives CDR1 SGHTA, CDR2 FQGTGA. V dropped 6 bases and J dropped 7; count of bases not matched to a gene: 8. The CDR3 nucleotides are TGTGCCAGCAGTTTGACAGGGCCCGGCGGGGAGCTGTTTTTT. Translated: CASSLTGPGGELFF.

This clonotype was observed many times. The V gene is TRBV27, the J gene TRBJ2-3; possibly TRBD2 for D (5 bases). V dropped 4 bases and J dropped 0 bases, with 11 bases sitting between them. In germline, CDR1 is MNHEY, CDR2 SMNVEV (reference sequence). The CDR3 has 15 residues. CDR3 nucleotide sequence: TGTGCCAGCAGTTCCTCACCGGGGAGCACAGATACGCAGTATTTT. This encodes CASSSSPGSTDTQYF.

A remark on this clonotype: A clone one base away is much larger, so this may be a read error. The V gene is TRBV19, the J gene TRBJ1-2; possible D gene TRBD1, 5 bases. Trimming took off 0 bases at V and 4 bases at J, with 15 bases between the two ends. Germline CDR1 is LNHDA and CDR2 is SQIVND (reference sequence). The CDR3 is 16 residues long. In DNA, the CDR3 is TGTGCCAGTAGTATAGATCATGGGGGTGTAAGCTATGGCTACACCTTC. This gives the protein CASSIDHGGVSYGYTF.

The V gene is TRBV6-2 or TRBV6-3, the J gene TRBJ1-6, with a tentative D call TRBD1 (5 bases). Germline CDR1 and CDR2: MNHEY and SVGEGT. This CDR3 has 15 residues. CDR3 region: CASGYSRVSDSPLHF. CDR3 nucleotide sequence: TGTGCTAGCGGTTACTCCAGGGTGAGTGATTCACCCCTCCACTTT.

There are many counts of this clonotype. The V gene is TRBV20-1, the J gene TRBJ2-3, with 10 bases that match TRBD2. Germline V gene lookup returns CDR1 DFQATT and CDR2 SNEGSKA (reference sequence). The V and J ends lost 6 bases and 1 base, in that order; junction bases with no gene match: 7. The CDR3 has 15 residues. This CDR3 reads CSARSGRAGTDTQYF. In DNA, the CDR3 is TGCAGTGCCCGAAGCGGGAGGGCCGGCACAGATACGCAGTATTTT.

This clonotype has ten or more counts. The V call is TRBV12-3 or TRBV12-4, the J call TRBJ2-7; unclear D gene. The length of the CDR3 is 13 residues. Trimming removed 3 bases from V and 2 bases from J, with 8 bases in between. The CDR3 region has the DNA TGTGCCAGCAGTTTGGTCGCCGCCTACGAGCAGTACTTC. As protein: CASSLVAAYEQYF.

This clonotype was picked up many times. The V gene is TRBV19, the J gene TRBJ1-4; 7 bases match TRBD1. This CDR3 is 15 amino acids long. The V gene end was trimmed by 5 bases and the J gene end by 9 bases; junction bases not matched to a gene: 12. Germline CDR1 is LNHDA and CDR2 is SQIVND (reference sequence). CDR3 loop: CASSPQEGAVKKLFF. DNA of the CDR3: TGTGCCAGTAGTCCCCAAGAGGGGGCGGTGAAAAAACTGTTTTTT.

This clonotype was detected ten times or more. The chain joins TRBV7-2 to TRBJ2-7; no reliable D call. The CDR3 sequence is 14 residues long. Trimming pared 5 bases from V and 4 bases from J, leaving 15 bases between. Germline-derived CDR1 and CDR2 are SGHTA and FQGNSA. CDR3: CASSRDTLGYEQYF. Here the CDR3 DNA reads TGTGCCAGCAGCCGAGACACCCTCGGGTACGAGCAGTACTTC.

On this clonotype itself: Germline is not matched at one junction end, which may reflect a read error. The rearrangement uses TRBV15 and TRBJ2-1; 8 bases are shared with TRBD1. The CDR3 totals 16 residues. Germline V gene lookup returns CDR1 LNHNV and CDR2 YYDKDF (reference sequence). The CDR3 DNA reads TGCTCCACCAGCAGAGATACTCAGGGGGCTGCGAATGAGCAGTTCTTC. This translates into CSTSRDTQGAANEQFF.

This clonotype has ten or more counts. The chain's CDR3 is CASSLYGGRGNEQYF. Written as DNA, the CDR3 is TGTGCCAGCAGCTTATATGGTGGCAGGGGGAACGAGCAGTACTTC. This chain connects TRBV7-8 to TRBJ2-7, with 7 bases matching TRBD1. After removal of 2 bases from V and 5 bases from J, the junction contained 9 bases not matched to a gene. Germline V gene sequence: CDR1 SGHVS, CDR2 FQNEAQ. The CDR3 is 15 residues long. Together with reference TRBV7-8 and TRBJ2-7, the CDR3 gives the full variable domain: GAGVSQSPRYKVAKRGQDVALRCDPISGHVSLFWYQQALGQGPEFLTYFQNEAQLDKSGLPSDRFFAERPEGSVSTLKIQRTQQEDSAVYLCASSLYGGRGNEQYFGPGTRLTVT.

This clonotype showed up many times. The CDR3 sequence is CSAKPSGKTGEQYF. DNA for the CDR3: TGCAGTGCTAAGCCTAGCGGGAAAACGGGCGAGCAGTACTTC. The V call is TRBV20-1, the J call TRBJ2-7, with 9 positions matching TRBD2. Germline lookup yields CDR1 DFQATT and CDR2 SNEGSKA (reference sequence). The trim removed 4 bases at V and 6 bases at J, leaving 10 bases unmatched. This CDR3 comprises 14 residues.